These T cell receptor beta chains were read from a single sample in a study of cytomegalovirus exposure and HLA in healthy donors. Using immunoSEQ multiplex PCR, the repertoire was profiled, and TCRdb retains in-frame clones only, with some absent. The table lists around 120,000 clones, roughly 69% of them singletons, with about 2.6% in the top ten. The sample consisted of PBMCs. These receptors came from a man aged 50-60 years in good health and CMV-seropositive. The CDR3 runs from the conserved cysteine through the conserved F or W. The order of the fields is clone size, D gene, V gene, J gene, CDR3 DNA, CDR3 protein. D genes are given only for firm matches. Clone sizes are given selectively: once, few, many, or a class where the clone is expanded.

NA	NA	TRBV7-2	TRBJ2-5	TGTGCCAGCAGCTTAGCGGGGGGACAAGAGACCCAGTACTTC	CASSLAGGQETQYF
NA	NA	TRBV4-2	TRBJ1-1	TGTGCCAGCAGCCTAACCTTAGGGGGGGGTGGCGCTGAAGCTTTCTTT	CASSLTLGGGGAEAFF
NA	TRBD1	TRBV5-1	TRBJ1-1	TGCGCCAGCAGCGACAGGGGAATGTGGGACACTGAAGCTTTCTTT	CASSDRGMWDTEAFF
NA	TRBD1	TRBV7-8	TRBJ2-7	TGTGCCAGCAGCCCAGGGGGTCCGTACGAGCAGTACTTC	CASSPGGPYEQYF
few	NA	TRBV19	TRBJ1-4	TGTGCCAGTAGTATGTATTGGGGAGTTCGAGAAAAACTGTTTTTT	CASSMYWGVREKLFF
NA	NA	TRBV19	TRBJ2-1	TGTGCCAGTAGTATAGGACCAGAGGCCCGCCGGTTCTTC	CASSIGPEARRFF
NA	TRBD1	TRBV6-6	TRBJ1-2	TGTGCCAGCATGGGGACAGGGGGCGTCTATGGCTACACCTTC	CASMGTGGVYGYTF
NA	TRBD2	TRBV29-1	TRBJ2-7	TGCAGCGTCGGGACTAGGATCGACTACGAGCAGTACTTC	CSVGTRIDYEQYF
NA	TRBD1	TRBV7-8	TRBJ1-1	TGTGCCAGCAGCTTTGCCACAGGGGTGGCGAACACTGAAGCTTTCTTT	CASSFATGVANTEAFF
NA	NA	TRBV9	TRBJ2-5	TGTGCCAGCAGCGCGCCTGAGCGTCAAGAGACCCAGTACTTC	CASSAPERQETQYF